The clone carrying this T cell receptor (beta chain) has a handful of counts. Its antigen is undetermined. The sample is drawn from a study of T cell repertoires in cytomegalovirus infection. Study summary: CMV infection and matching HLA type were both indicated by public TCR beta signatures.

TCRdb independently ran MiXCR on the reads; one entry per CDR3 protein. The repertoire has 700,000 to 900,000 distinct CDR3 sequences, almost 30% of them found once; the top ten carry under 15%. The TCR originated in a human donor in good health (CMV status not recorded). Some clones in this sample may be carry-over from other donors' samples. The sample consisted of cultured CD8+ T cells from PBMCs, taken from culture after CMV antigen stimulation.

CDR3 nucleotide sequence: TGTGCCATCAGTGGGACAGGGAACGCCTACGAGCAGTACTTC. Encoded protein: CAISGTGNAYEQYF. The chain joins TRBV10-3 to TRBJ2-7; 8 nucleotides match TRBD1. Germline CDR1 reads ENHRY; CDR2 reads SYGVKD. This CDR3 contains 14 residues. V lost 4 bases to trimming and J lost 2 bases; unmatched junction nucleotides: 4.